Presented here are 30 T cell receptor beta chains from one specimen sequenced in a study of graft-versus-host responses after intestinal transplantation. This table comes from immunoSEQ multiplex PCR, and its TCRdb copy is limited to in-frame clones, with some not included. Altogether roughly 14,000 clones are present, around 33% being singletons, with the ten largest covering more than 1.5%. With approximately 200,000 irradiated, violet-dye-labeled stimulator cells, approximately 200,000 CFSE-labeled responder cells were plated. The source was alloreactive CD8+ T cells from a mixed lymphocyte reaction culture, collected before intestinal transplant. Subset here: CFSE-low proliferating T cells sorted from approximately six-day pre-transplant mixed lymphocyte reaction (GvH or HvG direction). The receptor set was obtained from a human patient who received an intestinal transplant.

This clone was found a few times. The CDR3 protein is CASSELKGGTGELFF. CDR3 sequence (DNA): TGTGCCAGCAGTGAACTGAAGGGCGGGACCGGGGAGCTGTTTTTT. This chain connects TRBV6-1 to TRBJ2-2; weak D call: TRBD2 (5 bases). V lost 2 bases, J lost 5 bases, and 12 bases lay in between. The CDR3 contains 15 residues. Germline assignment: CDR1 MNHNS and CDR2 SASEGT.

In this sample, this clone turned up a few times. The J gene is TRBJ2-1, the V gene TRBV9, with D possibly being TRBD2 (5 bases). The CDR3 has 14 residues. Germline lookup yields CDR1 SGDLS and CDR2 YYNGEE. V lost 3 bases, J lost 6 bases, and 13 bases lay in between. CDR3 DNA: TGTGCCAGCAGCGGAACCCCGGGGTTCAATGAGCAGTTCTTC. It translates to CASSGTPGFNEQFF.

This clone was seen only a few times. The chain uses TRBV27 and TRBJ2-3; tentatively, D is TRBD1 (8 bases). The CDR3 consists of 18 residues. V lost 4 bases, J lost 2 bases, and 22 bases lay in between. CDR1 MNHEY and CDR2 SMNVEV come from the germline V gene (reference sequence). CDR3 sequence reads: CASSSLQGGVHDTDTQYF. DNA for the CDR3: TGTGCCAGCAGTTCTCTACAGGGGGGGGTACACGACACAGATACGCAGTATTTT.

V usage is TRBV13 and J usage is TRBJ2-1; no reliable D call. The CDR3 runs 12 residues. CDR1 and CDR2 from the germline V gene are PRHDT and FYEKMQ (reference sequence). V gave up 4 bases and J gave up 6 bases, with 7 bases separating them. Here the CDR3 reads CASSSLLNEQFF. The CDR3 DNA reads TGTGCCAGCAGCTCCCTCCTCAATGAGCAGTTCTTC.

This clone showed up just a few times. The V and J genes are TRBV7-9 and TRBJ2-1, with D perhaps TRBD2 (6 bases). This CDR3 is built from 15 residues. Germline-derived CDR1 and CDR2 are SEHNR and FQNEAQ (reference sequence). Trimming took 5 bases from V and 9 from J, leaving 20 bases between them. The CDR3 reads CASSLTGAREVEQFF. In nucleotides, the CDR3 is TGTGCCAGCAGCCTTACCGGGGCCAGGGAGGTTGAGCAGTTCTTC. The full variable domain, with the rest looked up from reference TRBV7-9 and TRBJ2-1, is DTGVSQNPRHKITKRGQNVTFRCDPISEHNRLYWYRQTLGQGPEFLTYFQNEAQLEKSRLLSDRFSAERPKGSFSTLEIQRTEQGDSAMYLCASSLTGAREVEQFFGPGTRLTVL.

The chain uses TRBV19 and TRBJ2-1, with TRBD2 matching 14 bases. Germline CDR1 reads LNHDA; CDR2 reads SQIVND (reference sequence). CDR3 length: 15 residues. J was trimmed by 8 bases and V by 1 base; bases with no gene match: 1. CDR3 residues: CASSIGLAGGHEQFF. The CDR3 nucleotides are TGTGCCAGTAGTATAGGACTAGCGGGGGGGCATGAGCAGTTCTTC.

V and J are TRBV30 and TRBJ2-3; D is perhaps TRBD1 (6 bases). This CDR3 has 13 residues. Germline loops: CDR1 GTSNPN, CDR2 SVGIG (reference sequence). V lost 4 bases to trimming and J lost 4 bases, with 12 bases between them. The CDR3 spells CAWTLGAPDTQYF. The CDR3 DNA sequence: TGTGCCTGGACATTGGGGGCCCCAGATACGCAGTATTTT.

This clone was seen only a few times. The J gene is TRBJ2-7, the V gene TRBV11-2, with a possible D match to TRBD1 (6 bases). With 2 bases removed from V and 0 bases from J, the gap between germline ends came to 23 bases. Germline-derived CDR1 and CDR2 are SGHAT and FQNNGV. CDR3 length: 19 residues. The CDR3 is CASSLRGGGQSVSSYEQYF. CDR3 bases: TGTGCCAGCAGCTTAAGAGGGGGTGGACAGTCGGTAAGCTCCTACGAGCAGTACTTC.

V gene TRBV30 combines with J gene TRBJ2-3; D perhaps matches TRBD1 (6 bases). CDR3 length: 17 amino acids. From germline, CDR1 is GTSNPN and CDR2 SVGIG (reference sequence). The V and J ends lost 1 base and 1 base respectively, with 18 bases between them. This chain's CDR3 is CAWSGDMGAGGTDTQYF. The CDR3 region has the DNA TGTGCCTGGAGTGGGGACATGGGGGCCGGGGGCACAGATACGCAGTATTTT.

This clone was counted between two and nine times. The gene calls are TRBV7-2 and TRBJ1-2; D perhaps matches TRBD1 (6 bases). The CDR3 has 13 residues. The germline V gene has CDR1 SGHTA and CDR2 FQGNSA. V dropped 6 bases and J dropped 4 bases, with 12 bases sitting between them. The DNA of the CDR3 is TGTGCCAGCAGTCTACAGGGATTCTATGGCTACACCTTC. Translation gives CASSLQGFYGYTF.

The chain carries TRBV4-3 and TRBJ2-2; D call uncertain. The CDR3 has 14 residues. V lost 4 bases, J lost 5 bases, and 11 bases lay in between. The germline V gene encodes CDR1 LGHNA and CDR2 YSLEER. The CDR3 region has the DNA TGCGCCAGCAGCCCCGTGCTCGGGACCGGGGAGCTGTTTTTT. As protein: CASSPVLGTGELFF.

This clone was seen a few times. The rearrangement uses TRBV7-6 and TRBJ2-5; possible D gene TRBD2, 6 bases. Gene TRBJ2-7 matches the end of the DNA better, so the J call may be wrong. The CDR3 runs 16 residues. Looked up from germline, CDR1 is SGHVS and CDR2 is FNYEAQ. The CDR3 protein is CASSPGVTGETYEQYF. The CDR3, as DNA: TGTGCCAGCAGCCCTGGGGTTACGGGGGAAACCTACGAGCAGTACTTC.

The V call is TRBV27, the J call TRBJ1-5; 8 bases are a match to TRBD1. V was clipped by 8 bases and J by 0 bases; unmatched bases: 3. Germline CDR1 MNHEY, CDR2 SMNVEV (reference sequence). CDR3 size: 14 residues. The CDR3 DNA sequence: TGTGCCAGCGGGACAGGCTATAGCAATCAGCCCCAGCATTTT. It specifies CASGTGYSNQPQHF.

A note on this clone: At one of its ends the junction is not consistent with the germline gene, which may arise from a read error. The chain's CDR3 is CASSLGSPPRDF. The CDR3 DNA follows: TGTGCCAGCAGCTTAGGATCGCCGCCGAGAGACTTC. The genes are TRBV11-2 and TRBJ2-7; D is unresolved. This CDR3 is 12 amino acids long. CDR1 and CDR2 (germline): SGHAT, FQNNGV.

This chain links TRBV7-9 with TRBJ1-1, with unresolved D. V was pared by 4 bases and J by 1 base, with 10 bases between. Germline V gene data show CDR1 as SEHNR and CDR2 as FQNEAQ (reference sequence). The CDR3 spans 14 residues. The CDR3 loop is CASSWTGGNTEAFF. The CDR3 nucleotides are TGTGCCAGCAGCTGGACGGGAGGGAACACTGAAGCTTTCTTT.

The chain uses TRBV4-3 and TRBJ2-5; D possibly corresponds to TRBD1 (5 bases). Germline CDR1 and CDR2: LGHNA and YSLEER. The germline V and J ends were trimmed by 0 bases and 4 bases, with 12 bases remaining between them. The CDR3 length is 15 residues. The CDR3 nucleotides read TGCGCCAGCAGCCAAGATTCAGGGCCTCGAGAGACCCAGTACTTC. Translating it yields CASSQDSGPRETQYF.

This clone was counted only a few times. The chain combines TRBV2 with TRBJ1-5, with a weak D call TRBD1 (5 bases). Looked up from germline, CDR1 is SNHLY and CDR2 is FYNNEI. The CDR3 extends over 13 amino acids. V was pared by 5 bases and J by 4 bases, with 9 bases between. The CDR3 region is CASSKGLNQPQHF. In DNA form, the CDR3 reads TGTGCCAGCAGTAAGGGGCTGAATCAGCCCCAGCATTTT.

This clone was recorded a few times. The J gene is TRBJ1-6, the V gene TRBV6-1, with D unclear. This CDR3 is 16 amino acids long. Germline V CDR1 and CDR2: MNHNS, SASEGT. The V end was cut by 5 bases, the J end by 4 bases, with 15 bases between. This chain's CDR3 is CASSKVPPFYNSPLHF. CDR3 DNA: TGTGCCAGCAGTAAAGTCCCCCCCTTTTATAATTCACCCCTCCACTTT.

The CDR3 sequence is CASSPTPANEQFF. The CDR3 nucleotides are TGTGCCAGCAGCCCGACTCCGGCGAATGAGCAGTTCTTC. V is TRBV11-2 and J is TRBJ2-1; no reliable D call. Germline assignment: CDR1 SGHAT and CDR2 FQNNGV. The CDR3 covers 13 residues. Trimming removed 5 bases from V and 7 bases from J, with 12 bases in between.

J is TRBJ2-7 and V is TRBV4-3; possible D gene TRBD1, 6 bases. The CDR3 has 15 amino acids. Germline CDR1 and CDR2: LGHNA and YSLEER. V was pared by 0 bases and J by 2 bases, with 11 bases between. CDR3 loop: CASSQEEQGAYEQYF. The CDR3 nucleotides are TGCGCCAGCAGCCAAGAAGAACAGGGCGCCTACGAGCAGTACTTC.

This clone was observed a handful of times. The chain uses TRBV11-2 and TRBJ2-1, with unresolved D. There are 15 residues in the CDR3. Between the trimmed V and J ends, which lost 1 base and 0 bases, there was a span of 7 bases. The germline CDR1 and CDR2 sequences are SGHAT and FQNNGV. The CDR3 DNA reads as TGTGCCAGCAGCTTAGCAAGTAGCTCCTACAATGAGCAGTTCTTC. As protein: CASSLASSSYNEQFF.

Regarding this clone: One junction end does not reproduce the germline sequence, and a read error may be involved. This chain joins TRBV29-1 and TRBJ2-7, with D tentatively TRBD2 (5 bases). Germline loops: CDR1 SQVTM, CDR2 ANQGSEA. CDR3 length: 9 residues. The CDR3 loop reads CSVEGVGDF. For the CDR3, the DNA is TGCAGCGTTGAGGGTGTCGGGGACTTC.

The chain has TRBV25-1 and TRBJ1-2; 8 nucleotides match TRBD1. This CDR3 contains 14 residues. The junction had 5 bases not matched to a gene; V was cut back by 5 bases and J by 3 bases. Germline V gene lookup returns CDR1 MGHDK and CDR2 SYGVNS. CDR3 in amino acids: CASSTQGAYYGYTF. The DNA of the CDR3 is TGTGCCAGCAGTACCCAGGGGGCTTACTATGGCTACACCTTC.

The J gene is TRBJ1-1, the V gene TRBV19, with 10 bases fitting TRBD1. The CDR3 has 13 residues. In germline, CDR1 is LNHDA, CDR2 SQIVND (reference sequence). The V segment lost 6 bases and the J segment 4 bases; nucleotides outside the gene matches: 2. The DNA for the CDR3 is TGTGCCAGTAGGGGGACAGGGGTCACTGAAGCTTTCTTT. Its protein product is CASRGTGVTEAFF.

This clone was seen a few times. This sequence joins TRBV7-9 and TRBJ2-5, with 8 bases identical to TRBD1. Germline CDR1 SEHNR, CDR2 FQNEAQ (reference sequence). With V trimmed by 10 bases and J by 5 bases, 6 bases remained unmatched. The CDR3 consists of 12 residues. CDR3 in amino acids: CATRGLGETQYF. CDR3 DNA sequence: TGTGCCACCAGGGGGCTGGGGGAGACCCAGTACTTC.

This clone turned up a few times. The chain employs TRBV6-5 and TRBJ2-7, with D perhaps matching TRBD2 (6 bases). Trimming pared 7 bases from V and 4 bases from J, leaving 14 bases between. Germline loops: CDR1 MNHEY, CDR2 SVGAGI. This CDR3 comprises 13 residues. The CDR3: CASKYGGVYEQYF. The DNA of the CDR3 is TGTGCCAGCAAGTACGGGGGTGTGTACGAGCAGTACTTC.

The CDR3 coding sequence is TGTGCCAGTAGTAGGGACAGGGTTTCTGAAGCTTTCTTT. It specifies CASSRDRVSEAFF. The chain combines TRBV19 with TRBJ1-1; 9 nucleotides match TRBD1. V was pared by 4 bases and J by 6 bases, with 3 bases of the junction left unmatched. The CDR3 is made up of 13 amino acids. Per the germline V gene, CDR1 is LNHDA and CDR2 is SQIVND (reference sequence).

The gene calls are TRBV19 and TRBJ2-7, with TRBD1 identical over 10 bases. Germline lookup yields CDR1 LNHDA and CDR2 SQIVND (reference sequence). This CDR3 has 15 amino acids. The ends lost 6 bases at V and 3 bases at J; junction bases unmatched: 8. CDR3 nucleotide sequence: TGTGCCAGTAGCCTAGGGACAGGGGTTAGCTACGAGCAGTACTTC. Translated, it gives CASSLGTGVSYEQYF.

This clone counts as medium-sized. The gene calls are TRBV2 and TRBJ1-6, with a possible D match to TRBD1 (6 bases). Germline CDR1 is SNHLY and CDR2 is FYNNEI. The CDR3 spans 15 residues. V shed 5 bases and J shed 5 bases, with 13 bases lying between them. The CDR3 is CASSYLRQDNSPLHF. DNA for the CDR3: TGTGCCAGCAGTTACCTGAGACAGGATAATTCACCCCTCCACTTT.

Only a few counts were recorded for this clone. V and J are TRBV7-2 and TRBJ2-7; 15 bases fit TRBD2. CDR1 and CDR2 from the germline V gene are SGHTA and FQGNSA. The CDR3 is 15 amino acids. Losses at the gene ends were 1 base for V and 5 bases for J; bases not matched to a gene: 0. The chain's CDR3 is CASSLGTSGGDEQYF. Written as DNA, the CDR3 is TGTGCCAGCAGCTTAGGGACTAGCGGGGGGGACGAGCAGTACTTC.